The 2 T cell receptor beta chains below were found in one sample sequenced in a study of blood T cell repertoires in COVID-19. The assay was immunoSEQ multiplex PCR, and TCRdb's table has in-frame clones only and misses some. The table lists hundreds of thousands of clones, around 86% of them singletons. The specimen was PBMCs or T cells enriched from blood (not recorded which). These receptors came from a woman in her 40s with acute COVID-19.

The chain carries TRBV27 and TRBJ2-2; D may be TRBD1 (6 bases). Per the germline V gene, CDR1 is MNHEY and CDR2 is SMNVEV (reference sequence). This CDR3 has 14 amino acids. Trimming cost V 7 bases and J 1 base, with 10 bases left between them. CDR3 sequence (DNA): TGTGCCAGCACCCTGACAGGGAACACCGGGGAGCTGTTTTTT. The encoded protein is CASTLTGNTGELFF.

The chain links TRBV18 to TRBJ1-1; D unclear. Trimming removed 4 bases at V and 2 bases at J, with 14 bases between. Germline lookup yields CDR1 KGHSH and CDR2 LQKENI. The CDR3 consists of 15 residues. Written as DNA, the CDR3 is TGTGCCAGCTCACTCCACCCGGTAAGAAACACTGAAGCTTTCTTT. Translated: CASSLHPVRNTEAFF. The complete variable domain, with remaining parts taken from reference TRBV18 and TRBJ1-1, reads NAGVMQNPRHLVRRRGQEARLRCSPMKGHSHVYWYRQLPEEGLKFMVYLQKENIIDESGMPKERFSAEFPKEGPSILRIQQVVRGDSAAYFCASSLHPVRNTEAFFGQGTRLTVV.